A single T cell receptor (beta chain) is shown here with its context. Germline V gene sequence: CDR1 SGDLS, CDR2 YYNGEE. The CDR3 is made up of 17 amino acids. Trimming at V came to 4 bases and at J to 5 bases, leaving 17 bases not matched to a gene. The data derive from a study of cytomegalovirus exposure and HLA in healthy donors. Researchers ran the PCR with 60 Vbeta and 13 Jbeta primers. Some clones are missing from TCRdb's copy, which holds only in-frame ones; the method was immunoSEQ multiplex PCR. The sample includes 120,000 or so clones, 65% to 80% of them seen just once. The sample taken for sequencing was PBMCs. This receptor was taken from a man between 25 and 39 years old in good health and CMV-seropositive. This chain links TRBV9 with TRBJ2-7, with TRBD1 matching over 8 bases. The CDR3 here is CASSLGTGQRGVHEQYF. The CDR3 bases are TGTGCCAGCAGCCTTGGGACAGGCCAAAGGGGGGTCCACGAGCAGTACTTC.